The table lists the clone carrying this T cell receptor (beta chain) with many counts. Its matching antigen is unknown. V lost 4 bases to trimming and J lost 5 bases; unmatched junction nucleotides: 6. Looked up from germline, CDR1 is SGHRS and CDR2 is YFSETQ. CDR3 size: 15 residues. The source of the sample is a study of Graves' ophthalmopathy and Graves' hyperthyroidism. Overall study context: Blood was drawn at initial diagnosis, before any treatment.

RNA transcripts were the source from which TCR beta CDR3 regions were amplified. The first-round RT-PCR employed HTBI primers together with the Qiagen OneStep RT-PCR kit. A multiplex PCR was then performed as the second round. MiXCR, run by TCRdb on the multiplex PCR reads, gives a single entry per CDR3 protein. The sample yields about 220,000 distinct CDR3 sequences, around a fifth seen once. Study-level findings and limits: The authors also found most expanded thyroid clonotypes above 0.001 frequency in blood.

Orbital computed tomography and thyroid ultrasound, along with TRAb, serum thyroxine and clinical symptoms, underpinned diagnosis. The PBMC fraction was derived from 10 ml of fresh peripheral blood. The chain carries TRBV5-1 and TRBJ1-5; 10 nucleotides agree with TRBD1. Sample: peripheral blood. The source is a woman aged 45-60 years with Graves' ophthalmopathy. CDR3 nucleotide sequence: TGCGCCAGCAGCCCGGGACAGGGGAAACATCAGCCCCAGCATTTT. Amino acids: CASSPGQGKHQPQHF.